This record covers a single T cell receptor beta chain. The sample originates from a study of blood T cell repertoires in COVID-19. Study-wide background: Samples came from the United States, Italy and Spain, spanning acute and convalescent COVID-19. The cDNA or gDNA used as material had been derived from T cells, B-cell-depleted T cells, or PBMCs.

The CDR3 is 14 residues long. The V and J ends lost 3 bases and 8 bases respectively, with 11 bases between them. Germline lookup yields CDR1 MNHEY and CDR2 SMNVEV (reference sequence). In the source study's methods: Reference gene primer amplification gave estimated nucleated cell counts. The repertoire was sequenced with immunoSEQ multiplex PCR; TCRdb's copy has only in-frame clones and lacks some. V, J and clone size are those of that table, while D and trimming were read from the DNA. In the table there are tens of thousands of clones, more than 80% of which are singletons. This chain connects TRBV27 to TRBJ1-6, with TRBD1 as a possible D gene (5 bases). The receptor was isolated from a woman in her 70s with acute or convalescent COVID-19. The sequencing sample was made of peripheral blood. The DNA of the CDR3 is TGTGCCAGCAGTTTGCAGGGAACTCATTCACCCCTCCACTTT. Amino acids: CASSLQGTHSPLHF.